This paragraph covers one T cell receptor (beta chain) sequence. Authors' analysis steps: The assay estimated nucleated cells by amplifying reference gene primers. Produced via immunoSEQ multiplex PCR; TCRdb's table is partial and in-frame only. Clone size and the V and J calls come from that table; the DNA yielded D and trimming. This table has 70,000 to 85,000 clones, about 91% appearing once. This entry belongs to a study of blood T cell repertoires in COVID-19. As for the study in general: The United States, Italy and Spain provided the acute and convalescent COVID-19 samples. T cells, B-cell-depleted T cells, or PBMCs provided the cDNA or gDNA that served as material.

The CDR3 covers 13 residues. Between the trimmed V and J ends, which lost 1 base and 4 bases, there was a span of 7 bases. The genes are TRBV12-3 or TRBV12-4 and TRBJ1-2; possibly TRBD1 for D (6 bases). The sequencing input was peripheral blood. This TCR derives from a woman between 55 and 75 years old with active COVID-19. DNA for the CDR3: TGTGCCAGCAGTTTAGGACAGGTCTATGGCTACACCTTC. Protein sequence: CASSLGQVYGYTF.